This T cell receptor (beta chain) was sequenced in a study of beta chain features in type 1 diabetes. In germline, CDR1 is SGHDN, CDR2 FVKESK. The V and J ends lost 5 bases and 2 bases respectively, with 9 bases between them. The CDR3 runs 13 residues. Expressed TCRB transcripts got sequenced, as all isolated RNA was reverse transcribed. Measured with immunoSEQ multiplex PCR; TCRdb has only the in-frame clones, and not every one. The data hold 970,000 or so clones, with 15% to 20% observed a single time. The sequence was collected from a woman between 18 and 30 years old in good health. Source material: naive CD4+ T cells from blood. The chain is built from TRBV14 and TRBJ2-5; a weak D match, TRBD1 (5 bases). The CDR3 DNA sequence: TGTGCCAGCAGCTCACAGGCTCAAGAGACCCAGTACTTC. It is translated as CASSSQAQETQYF.